This TCR beta chain comes out of a study of cytomegalovirus exposure and HLA in healthy donors. The study ran its PCR with 60 Vbeta and 13 Jbeta primers. Measured with immunoSEQ multiplex PCR; TCRdb has only the in-frame clones, and not every one. The sample contains 150,000 to 200,000 clones, 77% of which appear only once. V was pared by 1 base and J by 3 bases, with 4 bases between. There are 13 residues in the CDR3. Looked up from germline, CDR1 is LGHNT and CDR2 is FRNRAP. The V and J genes are TRBV12-5 and TRBJ1-3; no definite D call. The clonotype originates from a woman aged 40 to 55 in good health and CMV-seropositive. The material sequenced was PBMCs. This CDR3 is CASGLGGGNTIYF. In nucleotides, the CDR3 is TGTGCTAGTGGTTTGGGAGGTGGAAACACCATATATTTT.